Described below is a single T cell receptor (beta chain) sequence and its context. The sample is drawn from a study of cytomegalovirus exposure and HLA in healthy donors. Germline loops: CDR1 SQVTM, CDR2 ANQGSEA. The V end lost 7 bases, the J end lost 2 bases, and 21 bases lay between the germline ends. The CDR3 extends over 15 amino acids. Profiling relied on immunoSEQ multiplex PCR, and the TCRdb table lists in-frame clones only, not all of them. The sample lists roughly 150,000 clones, roughly 90% occurring once. The source is a woman aged 18-35 years in good health and CMV-seropositive. The genes are TRBV29-1 and TRBJ2-7; possible D gene TRBD1, 6 bases. Sample: PBMCs. As DNA, the CDR3 is TGCAGCGCCTTAAAACTACGGGACACAGCCTACGAGCAGTACTTC. Its protein is CSALKLRDTAYEQYF.